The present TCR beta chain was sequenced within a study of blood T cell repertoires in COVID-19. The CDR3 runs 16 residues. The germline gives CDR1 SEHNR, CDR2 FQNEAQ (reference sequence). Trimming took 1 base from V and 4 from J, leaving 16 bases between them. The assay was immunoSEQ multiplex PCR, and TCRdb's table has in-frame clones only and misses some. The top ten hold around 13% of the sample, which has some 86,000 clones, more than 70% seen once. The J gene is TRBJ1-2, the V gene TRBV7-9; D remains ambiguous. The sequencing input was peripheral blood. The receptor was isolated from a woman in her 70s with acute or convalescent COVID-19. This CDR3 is CASSLGGGLATYGYTF. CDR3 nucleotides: TGTGCCAGCAGCTTAGGAGGTGGCCTCGCGACCTATGGCTACACCTTC.